The present T cell receptor (beta chain) was sequenced within a study of T cell responses to AZD1222 COVID-19 vaccine. TCRdb keeps only in-frame clones here, not all; method: immunoSEQ multiplex PCR. This sample has under 95,000 clones; around 90% occur once, and the top ten carry approximately 8.7%. CDR1 MNHEY and CDR2 SVGAGI come from the germline V gene. The CDR3 length is 12 residues. Concerning this clone itself: Its antigen is not known. At one end the junction does not follow the germline gene, possibly because of a read error.

Overall study findings and caveats: There were mostly white British donors and more females than males, and clonal diversity was possibly underestimated. Among vaccine-associated CD4 TCRs, coverage spanned spike, with dominance at 160-218 and 743-854. Just five to seven people given AZD1222 tested seropositive at baseline.

The rearrangement joins TRBV6-5 to TRBJ2-7, with D tentatively TRBD1 (6 bases). Sequencing was performed on peripheral blood, taken on day 0 of AZD1222 vaccination. The sequence was obtained from an adult in good health. The CDR3 nucleotides are TGTGCCAGCAGTTTCCTCCGGGACACCCTATCCTTC. The encoded protein is CASSFLRDTLSF.